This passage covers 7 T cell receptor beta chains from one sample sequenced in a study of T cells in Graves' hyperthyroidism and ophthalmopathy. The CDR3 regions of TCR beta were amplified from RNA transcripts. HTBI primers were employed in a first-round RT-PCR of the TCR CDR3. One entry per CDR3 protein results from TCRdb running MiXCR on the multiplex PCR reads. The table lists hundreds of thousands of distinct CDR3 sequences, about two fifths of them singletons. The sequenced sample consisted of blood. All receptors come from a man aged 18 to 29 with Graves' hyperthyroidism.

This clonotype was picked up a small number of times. The CDR3 DNA is TGTGCCAGCAGCCCCAGGGACTCTAATGGCTACACCTTC. This gives the protein CASSPRDSNGYTF. The V call is TRBV12-3 or TRBV12-4, the J call TRBJ1-2; a possible D gene is TRBD1 (5 bases). V was shortened by 6 bases and J by 6 bases, with 14 bases between the two germline ends. This CDR3 region has 13 residues.

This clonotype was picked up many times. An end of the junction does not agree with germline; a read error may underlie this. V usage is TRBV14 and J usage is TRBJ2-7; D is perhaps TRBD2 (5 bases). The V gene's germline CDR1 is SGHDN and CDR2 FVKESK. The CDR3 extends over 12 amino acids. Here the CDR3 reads CASSQDRGEQYF. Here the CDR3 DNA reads TGCGCCAGCAGCCAAGATCGCGGGGAGCAGTACTTC.

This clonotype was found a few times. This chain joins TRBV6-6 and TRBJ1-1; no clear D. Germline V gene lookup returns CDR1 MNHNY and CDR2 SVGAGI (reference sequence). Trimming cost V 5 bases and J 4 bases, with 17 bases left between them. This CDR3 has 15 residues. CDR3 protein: CASSPGPSPGTEAFF. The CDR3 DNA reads TGTGCCAGCAGTCCCGGCCCTTCTCCAGGCACTGAAGCTTTCTTT.

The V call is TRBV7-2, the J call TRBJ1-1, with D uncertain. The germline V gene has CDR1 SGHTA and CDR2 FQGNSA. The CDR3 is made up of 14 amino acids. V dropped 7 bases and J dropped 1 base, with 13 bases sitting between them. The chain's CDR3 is CASTVIFGNTEAFF. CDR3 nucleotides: TGTGCCAGCACCGTAATATTTGGGAACACTGAAGCTTTCTTT.

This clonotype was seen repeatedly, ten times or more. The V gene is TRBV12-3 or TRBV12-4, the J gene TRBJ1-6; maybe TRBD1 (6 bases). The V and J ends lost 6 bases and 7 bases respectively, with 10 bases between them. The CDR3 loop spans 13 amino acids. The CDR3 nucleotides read TGTGCCAGCAGCTCGGGGGCGAATTCACCCCTCCACTTT. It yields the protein CASSSGANSPLHF.

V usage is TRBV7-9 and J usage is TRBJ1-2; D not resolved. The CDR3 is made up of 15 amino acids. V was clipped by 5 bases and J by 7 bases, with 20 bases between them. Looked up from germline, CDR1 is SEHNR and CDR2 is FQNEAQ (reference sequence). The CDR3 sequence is CASSLWAEVPSGYTF. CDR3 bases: TGTGCCAGCAGCCTCTGGGCGGAAGTCCCCTCTGGCTACACCTTC.

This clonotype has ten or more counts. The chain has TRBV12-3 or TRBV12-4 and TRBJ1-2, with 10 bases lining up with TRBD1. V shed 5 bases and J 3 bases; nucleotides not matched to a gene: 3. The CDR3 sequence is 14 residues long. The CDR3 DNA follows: TGTGCCAGCAGTGACAGGGGGCGCGACTATGGCTACACCTTC. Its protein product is CASSDRGRDYGYTF.